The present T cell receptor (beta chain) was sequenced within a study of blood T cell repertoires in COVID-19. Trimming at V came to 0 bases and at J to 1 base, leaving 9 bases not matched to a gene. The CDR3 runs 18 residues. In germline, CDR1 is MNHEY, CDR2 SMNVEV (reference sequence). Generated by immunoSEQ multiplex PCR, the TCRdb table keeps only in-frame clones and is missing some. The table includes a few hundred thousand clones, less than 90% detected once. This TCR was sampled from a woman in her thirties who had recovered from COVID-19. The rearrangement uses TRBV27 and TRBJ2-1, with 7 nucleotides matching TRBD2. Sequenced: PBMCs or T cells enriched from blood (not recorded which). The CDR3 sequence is CASSLSIREVLSYNEQFF. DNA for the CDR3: TGTGCCAGCAGTTTATCTATTCGGGAGGTCCTTTCCTACAATGAGCAGTTCTTC.